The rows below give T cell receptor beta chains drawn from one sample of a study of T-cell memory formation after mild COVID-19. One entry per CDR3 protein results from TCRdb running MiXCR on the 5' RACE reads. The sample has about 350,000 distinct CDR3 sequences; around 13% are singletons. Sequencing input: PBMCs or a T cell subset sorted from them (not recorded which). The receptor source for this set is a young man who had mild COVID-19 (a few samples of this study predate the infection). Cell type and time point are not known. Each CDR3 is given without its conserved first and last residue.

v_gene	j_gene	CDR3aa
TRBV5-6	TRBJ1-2	ASSPGTVTYGYT
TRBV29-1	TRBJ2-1	SGRPGTVNEQF
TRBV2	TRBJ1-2	ASSSDGQGHGYT
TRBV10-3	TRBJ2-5	AISRTGEETQY
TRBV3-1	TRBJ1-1	ASSPSQVNTEAF
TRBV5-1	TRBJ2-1	ATGWGGYNEQF
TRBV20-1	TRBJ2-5	SAQPTETQY
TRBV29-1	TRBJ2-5	SVVAGGQETQY
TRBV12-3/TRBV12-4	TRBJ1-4	ASSEDVVGEKLF
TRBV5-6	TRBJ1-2	ASSSWTGDYT
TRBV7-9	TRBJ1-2	ASSLGGHGGSYGYT
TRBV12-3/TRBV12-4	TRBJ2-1	ASSLQGADYNEQF
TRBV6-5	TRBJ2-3	ASGRRPRADTQY
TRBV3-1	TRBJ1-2	ASSQLRVNYGYT
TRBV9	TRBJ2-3	ASSVGAGSTDTQY
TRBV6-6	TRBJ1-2	ASSRPRGPSNYGYT
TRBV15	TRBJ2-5	ATSRGGFETQY
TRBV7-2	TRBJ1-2	ASSLGGIPNYGYT
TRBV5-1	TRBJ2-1	ASSFGGPNEQF
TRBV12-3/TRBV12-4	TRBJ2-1	ASSSSGGPLTAYNEQF
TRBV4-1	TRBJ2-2	ASSQGLAANTGELF
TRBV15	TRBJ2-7	ATSRSDRAEQY
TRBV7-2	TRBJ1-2	ASSFNRGSAGSGYT
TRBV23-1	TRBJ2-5	ASSLFVAGGPQETQY
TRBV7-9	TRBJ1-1	ASRKGQGPEAF
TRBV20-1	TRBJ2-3	SSGPVTDTQY
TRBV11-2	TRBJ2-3	ASSSDFNTDTQY
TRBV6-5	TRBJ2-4	ASSYDGGRGKNIQY
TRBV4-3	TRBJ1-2	ASSQDSRGGYT
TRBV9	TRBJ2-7	ASSVSFGGGSSYEQY
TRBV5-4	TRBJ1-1	ASSARTGYGNTEAF
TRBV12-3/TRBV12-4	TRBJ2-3	ASSPEVSSTDTQY
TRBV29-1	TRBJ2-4	SVVTTIAKNIQY
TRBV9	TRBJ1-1	ASSVGGQGRTEAF
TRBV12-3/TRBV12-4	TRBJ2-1	ASRVSGRPSNEQF
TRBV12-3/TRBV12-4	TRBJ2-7	ASSLARSGEQY
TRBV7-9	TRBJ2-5	ASSFWTSGEETQY
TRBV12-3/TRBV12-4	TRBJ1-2	ASSLRQGGGYT
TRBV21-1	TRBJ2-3	ASPWGGRPTDTQY
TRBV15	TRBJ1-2	ATSREGFPGLYGYT
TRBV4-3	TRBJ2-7	ASSLVIRGSEQY
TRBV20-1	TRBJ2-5	SAGMYGGPRETQY
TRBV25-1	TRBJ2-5	ASSAVQETQY
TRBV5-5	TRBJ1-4	ASSLEGNEKLF
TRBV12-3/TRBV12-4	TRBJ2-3	ASSFGAGGPGTDTQY
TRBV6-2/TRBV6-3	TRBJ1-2	ASRLGPTGTGILRGYT